This record covers a single T cell receptor beta chain. Antigen specificity is unknown. Trimming removed 5 bases at V and 0 bases at J, with 13 bases between. This CDR3 spans 15 amino acids. Germline V CDR1 and CDR2: PRHDT, FYEKMQ (reference sequence). This record belongs to a study of cytomegalovirus exposure and HLA in healthy donors. Study-wide points: A classifier reportedly called cytomegalovirus status with high sensitivity and specificity. Investigators reported 150 to 200 TCR beta chains as tied to cytomegalovirus.

This PCR relied on a set of 60 Vbeta primers and 13 Jbeta primers. Some clones are missing from TCRdb's copy, which holds only in-frame ones; the method was immunoSEQ multiplex PCR. The repertoire has around 99,000 clones, roughly 76% of them found once; the top ten carry approximately 2.4%. Sequenced input: PBMCs. This receptor was taken from a man aged 18 to 29 in good health and CMV-seronegative. The V and J genes are TRBV13 and TRBJ1-2; possible D gene TRBD1, 6 bases. The CDR3: CASSVAGTTNYGYTF. DNA of the CDR3: TGTGCCAGCAGCGTCGCCGGGACAACTAACTATGGCTACACCTTC.